The following is a T cell receptor (beta chain) sequence with its context. This sample was taken from a study of T cell changes during pregnancy in multiple sclerosis. The germline gives CDR1 MGHRA, CDR2 YSYEKL. The V and J ends lost 3 bases and 0 bases, in that order; junction bases with no gene match: 8. The CDR3 consists of 16 residues. Sequenced by immunoSEQ multiplex PCR; TCRdb stores in-frame clones only, minus some. Here the sample spans approximately 98,000 clones, 90% to 95% being singletons. This clonotype was obtained from a female donor in good health, enrolled as a control in a pregnancy study. The V call is TRBV4-1, the J call TRBJ2-7; 7 nucleotides match TRBD2. The sequenced sample was peripheral blood, obtained after pregnancy. The CDR3 spells CASSQGGTGSSYEQYF. In DNA form, the CDR3 reads TGCGCCAGCAGCCAGGGGGGGACGGGGAGCTCCTACGAGCAGTACTTC.